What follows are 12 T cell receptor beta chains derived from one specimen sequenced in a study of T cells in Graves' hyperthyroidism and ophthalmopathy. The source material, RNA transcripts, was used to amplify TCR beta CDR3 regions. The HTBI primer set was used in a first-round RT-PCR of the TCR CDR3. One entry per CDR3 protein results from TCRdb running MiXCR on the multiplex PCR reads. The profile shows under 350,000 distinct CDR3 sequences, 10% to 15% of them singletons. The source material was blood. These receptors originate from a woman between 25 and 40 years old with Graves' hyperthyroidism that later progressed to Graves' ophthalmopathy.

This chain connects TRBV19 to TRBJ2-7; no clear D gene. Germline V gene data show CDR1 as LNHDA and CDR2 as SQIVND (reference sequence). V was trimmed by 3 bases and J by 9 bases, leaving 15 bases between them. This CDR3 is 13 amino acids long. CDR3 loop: CASSIDWRERQYF. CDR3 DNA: TGTGCCAGTAGTATTGATTGGCGAGAACGGCAGTACTTC. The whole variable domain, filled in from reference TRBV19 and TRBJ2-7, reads DGGITQSPKYLFRKEGQNVTLSCEQNLNHDAMYWYRQDPGQGLRLIYYSQIVNDFQKGDIAEGYSVSREKKESFPLTVTSAQKNPTAFYLCASSIDWRERQYFGPGTRLTVT.

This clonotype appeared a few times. CDR3 DNA: TGTGCCAGCAGCTTAATAGGACAGGGAGATGAAAAACTGTTTTTT. This codes for CASSLIGQGDEKLFF. The genes are TRBV7-9 and TRBJ1-4; 8 bases line up with TRBD1. CDR1 is SEHNR, CDR2 FQNEAQ, per germline (reference sequence). J lost 6 bases, V lost 2 bases, and 5 bases had no gene match. This CDR3 has 15 amino acids.

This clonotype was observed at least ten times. CDR3 DNA sequence: TGTGCCACCAGCAGAGAGAATTTCAATGAGCAGTTCTTC. This translates into CATSRENFNEQFF. The rearrangement uses TRBV15 and TRBJ2-1; no definite D call. The CDR3 extends over 13 amino acids. The ends were cut back, 0 bases at V and 6 bases at J, with 6 bases in the middle. Germline CDR1 LNHNV, CDR2 YYDKDF (reference sequence).

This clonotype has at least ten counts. The CDR3 DNA reads as TGTGCCAGCAGCTTTACCCGGACTAGCGGCTACAATGAGCAGTTCTTC. Protein product: CASSFTRTSGYNEQFF. The chain recombines TRBV7-9 with TRBJ2-1, with TRBD2 matching over 10 bases. Trimming removed 3 bases from V and 3 bases from J; junction bases left unmatched: 5. CDR1 is SEHNR, CDR2 FQNEAQ, per germline (reference sequence). CDR3 length: 16 residues.

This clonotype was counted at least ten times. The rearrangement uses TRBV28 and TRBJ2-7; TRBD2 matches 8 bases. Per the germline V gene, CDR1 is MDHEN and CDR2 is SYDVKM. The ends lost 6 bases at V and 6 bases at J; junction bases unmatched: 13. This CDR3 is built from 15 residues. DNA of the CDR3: TGTGCCAGCAGGATGGGTAGCGGGGTCCTTAGCGAGCAGTACTTC. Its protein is CASRMGSGVLSEQYF.

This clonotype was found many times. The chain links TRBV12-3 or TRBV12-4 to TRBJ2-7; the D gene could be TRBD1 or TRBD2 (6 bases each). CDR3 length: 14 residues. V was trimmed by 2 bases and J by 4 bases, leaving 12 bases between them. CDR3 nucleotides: TGTGCCAGCAGTTTAACGGAAGGGGGGTACGAGCAGTACTTC. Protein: CASSLTEGGYEQYF.

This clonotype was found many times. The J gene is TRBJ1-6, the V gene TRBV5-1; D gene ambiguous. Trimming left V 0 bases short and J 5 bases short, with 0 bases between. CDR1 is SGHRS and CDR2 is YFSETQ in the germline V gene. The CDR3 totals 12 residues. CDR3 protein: CASSLDNSPLHF. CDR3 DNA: TGCGCCAGCAGCTTGGATAATTCACCCCTCCACTTT.

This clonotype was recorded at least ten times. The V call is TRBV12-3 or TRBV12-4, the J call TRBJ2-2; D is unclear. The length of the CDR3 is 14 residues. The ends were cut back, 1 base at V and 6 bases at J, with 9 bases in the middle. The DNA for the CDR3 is TGTGCCAGCAGTTTAGAAGCCACCGCCGGGGAGCTGTTTTTT. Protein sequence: CASSLEATAGELFF.

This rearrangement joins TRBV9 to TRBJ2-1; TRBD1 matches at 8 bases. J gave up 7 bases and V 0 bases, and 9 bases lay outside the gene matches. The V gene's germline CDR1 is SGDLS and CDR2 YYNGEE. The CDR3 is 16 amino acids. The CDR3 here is CASSVVGQGALNEQFF. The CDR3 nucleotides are TGTGCCAGCAGCGTAGTTGGGCAGGGGGCGCTAAATGAGCAGTTCTTC.

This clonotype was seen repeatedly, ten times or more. In DNA, the CDR3 is TGTGCCATCACTGAAGGTGGCGGGAGGTCCTACAATGAGCAGTTCTTC. Amino acid sequence: CAITEGGGRSYNEQFF. The rearrangement uses TRBV10-3 and TRBJ2-1, with TRBD2 matching 8 bases. The germline V gene encodes CDR1 ENHRY and CDR2 SYGVKD. J gave up 1 base and V 7 bases, and 9 bases lay outside the gene matches. The CDR3 is 16 residues long.

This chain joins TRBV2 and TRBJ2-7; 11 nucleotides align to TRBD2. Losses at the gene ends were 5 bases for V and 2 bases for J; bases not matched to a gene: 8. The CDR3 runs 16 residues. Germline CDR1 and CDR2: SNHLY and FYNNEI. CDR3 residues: CASSLSGLAEPYEQYF. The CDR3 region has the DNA TGTGCCAGCAGTTTATCGGGACTAGCGGAACCCTACGAGCAGTACTTC.

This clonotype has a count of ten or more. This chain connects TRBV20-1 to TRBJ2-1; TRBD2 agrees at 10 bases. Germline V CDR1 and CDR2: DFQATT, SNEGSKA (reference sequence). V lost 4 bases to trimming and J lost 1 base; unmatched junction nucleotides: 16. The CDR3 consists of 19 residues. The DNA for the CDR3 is TGCAGTGCTACCGAGGTGCTAGCGGGAGTCCCGCTATCCTACAATGAGCAGTTCTTC. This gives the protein CSATEVLAGVPLSYNEQFF.